This T cell receptor (beta chain) was recovered during a study of T cell responses to AZD1222 COVID-19 vaccine. General study points: The repertoires were collected only after the peak T cell response. Spike-wide coverage was observed for vaccine-associated CD4 TCRs, with dominant responses at 160-218 and 743-854. Donors in the cohort were predominantly white British and more often female, and clonal diversity was possibly underestimated.

Measured with immunoSEQ multiplex PCR; TCRdb has only the in-frame clones, and not every one. The repertoire holds roughly 100,000 clones, with roughly nine tenths as singletons. The V and J ends lost 3 bases and 1 base respectively, with 12 bases between them. CDR3 size: 15 residues. Germline-derived CDR1 and CDR2 are LNHDA and SQIVND (reference sequence). A note on this clone: Its antigen is still unknown.

The sequence came from an adult in good health. This sample comprised peripheral blood, obtained on day 0 of AZD1222 vaccination. The rearrangement links TRBV19 to TRBJ1-1, with D maybe TRBD1 (5 bases). The CDR3 reads CASSILPGGNTEAFF. The CDR3 nucleotides are TGTGCCAGTAGTATCCTGCCCGGGGGGAACACTGAAGCTTTCTTT. The full variable domain, in which reference TRBV19 and TRBJ1-1 provide the parts outside the CDR3, is DGGITQSPKYLFRKEGQNVTLSCEQNLNHDAMYWYRQDPGQGLRLIYYSQIVNDFQKGDIAEGYSVSREKKESFPLTVTSAQKNPTAFYLCASSILPGGNTEAFFGQGTRLTVV.